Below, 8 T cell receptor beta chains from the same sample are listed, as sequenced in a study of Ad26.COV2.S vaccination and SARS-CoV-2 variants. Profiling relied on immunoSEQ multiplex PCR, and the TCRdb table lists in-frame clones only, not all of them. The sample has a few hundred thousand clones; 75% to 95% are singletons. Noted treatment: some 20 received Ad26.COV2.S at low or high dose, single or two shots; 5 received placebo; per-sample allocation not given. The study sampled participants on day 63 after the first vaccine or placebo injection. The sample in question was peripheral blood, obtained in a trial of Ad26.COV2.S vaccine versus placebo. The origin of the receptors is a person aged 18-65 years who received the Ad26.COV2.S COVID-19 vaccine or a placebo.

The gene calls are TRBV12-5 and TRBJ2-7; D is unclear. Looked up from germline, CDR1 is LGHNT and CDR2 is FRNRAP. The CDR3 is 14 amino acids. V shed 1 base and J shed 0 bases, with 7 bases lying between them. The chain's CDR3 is CASGLEPNSYEQYF. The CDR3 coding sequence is TGTGCTAGTGGTTTGGAGCCAAACTCCTACGAGCAGTACTTC.

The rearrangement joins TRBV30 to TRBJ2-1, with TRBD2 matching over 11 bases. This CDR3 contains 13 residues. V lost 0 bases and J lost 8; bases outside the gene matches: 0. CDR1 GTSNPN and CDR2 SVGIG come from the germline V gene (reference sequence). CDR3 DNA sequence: TGTGCCTGGAGTGTACTAGCGGGAGATGAGCAGTTCTTC. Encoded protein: CAWSVLAGDEQFF.

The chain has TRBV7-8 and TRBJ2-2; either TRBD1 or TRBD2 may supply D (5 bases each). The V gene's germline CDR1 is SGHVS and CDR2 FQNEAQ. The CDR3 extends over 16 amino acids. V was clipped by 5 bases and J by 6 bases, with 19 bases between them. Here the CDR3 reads CASSQKWDPSPGELFF. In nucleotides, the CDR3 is TGTGCCAGCAGCCAAAAATGGGACCCGTCCCCCGGGGAGCTGTTTTTT. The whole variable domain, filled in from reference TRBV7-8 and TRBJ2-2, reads GAGVSQSPRYKVAKRGQDVALRCDPISGHVSLFWYQQALGQGPEFLTYFQNEAQLDKSGLPSDRFFAERPEGSVSTLKIQRTQQEDSAVYLCASSQKWDPSPGELFFGEGSRLTVL.

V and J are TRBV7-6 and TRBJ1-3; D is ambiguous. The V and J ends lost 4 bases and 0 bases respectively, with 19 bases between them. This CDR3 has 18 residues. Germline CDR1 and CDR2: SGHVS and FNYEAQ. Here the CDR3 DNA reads TGTGCCAGCAGCTCACCGGCGTGGGGTTCCGACTCTGGAAACACCATATATTTT. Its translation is CASSSPAWGSDSGNTIYF.

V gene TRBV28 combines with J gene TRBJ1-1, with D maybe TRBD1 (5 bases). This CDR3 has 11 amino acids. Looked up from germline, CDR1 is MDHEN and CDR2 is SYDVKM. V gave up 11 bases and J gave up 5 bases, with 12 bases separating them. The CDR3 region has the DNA TGTGCCTGCCATCGGGGGACTGAAGCTTTCTTT. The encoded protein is CACHRGTEAFF. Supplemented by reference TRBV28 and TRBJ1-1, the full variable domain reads DVKVTQSSRYLVKRTGEKVFLECVQDMDHENMFWYRQDPGLGLRLIYFSYDVKMKEKGDIPEGYSVSREKKERFSLILESASTNQTSMYLCACHRGTEAFFGQGTRLTVV.

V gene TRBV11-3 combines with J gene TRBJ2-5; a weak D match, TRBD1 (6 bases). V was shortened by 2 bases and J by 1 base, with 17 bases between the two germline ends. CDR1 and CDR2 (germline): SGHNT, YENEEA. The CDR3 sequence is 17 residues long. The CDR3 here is CASSLSPRQDPQETQYF. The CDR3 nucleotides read TGTGCCAGCAGCTTAAGCCCCCGACAGGACCCCCAAGAGACCCAGTACTTC.

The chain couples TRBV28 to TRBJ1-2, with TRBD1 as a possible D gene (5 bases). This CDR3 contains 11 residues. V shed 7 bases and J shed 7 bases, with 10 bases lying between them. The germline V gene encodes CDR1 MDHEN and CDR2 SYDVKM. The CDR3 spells CASNSRAGYTF. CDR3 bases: TGTGCCAGCAACTCCAGGGCTGGCTACACCTTC.

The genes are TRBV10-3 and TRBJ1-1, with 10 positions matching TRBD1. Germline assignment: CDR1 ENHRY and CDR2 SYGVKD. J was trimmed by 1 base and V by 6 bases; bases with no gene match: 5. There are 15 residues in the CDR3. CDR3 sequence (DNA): TGTGCCATCAGAGGACAGGGGGTTCCGAACACTGAAGCTTTCTTT. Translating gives CAIRGQGVPNTEAFF.